A single sample is the source of the 3 T cell receptor beta chains below, sequenced in a study of T-cell reconstitution after alpha-beta-depleted transplantation in children. As it was prepared, the TCRbeta library received unique molecular identifiers. In TCRdb, the PCR reads were re-called with MiXCR into one record per CDR3 protein. This table holds hundreds of thousands of distinct CDR3 sequences, over 10% found once. The sequenced sample was PBMCs, mostly from graft donor cells, obtained 360 days after TCRalphabeta/CD19-depleted stem cell transplant. The receptors derive from a male patient between 5 and 17 years old who had a stem cell transplant for acute myeloid leukemia, so the T cells may come from the graft donor.

There are many counts of this clonotype. The chain is built from TRBV7-2 and TRBJ1-5, with a tentative D call TRBD1 (6 bases). The CDR3 is 16 residues long. Deletions cut 3 bases from V and 0 bases from J, with 12 bases between. Per the germline V gene, CDR1 is SGHTA and CDR2 is FQGNSA. The CDR3, as DNA: TGTGCCAGCAGCTTCGGGGGACACTATAGCAATCAGCCCCAGCATTTT. Residues: CASSFGGHYSNQPQHF.

This rearrangement joins TRBV28 to TRBJ1-2; 9 bases line up with TRBD1. The CDR3 consists of 13 residues. V was pared by 6 bases and J by 7 bases, with 6 bases of the junction left unmatched. The germline V gene encodes CDR1 MDHEN and CDR2 SYDVKM. CDR3 amino acids: CASSLDRGGGYTF. The CDR3 DNA sequence: TGTGCCAGCAGCCTCGACAGGGGGGGTGGCTACACCTTC.

V gene TRBV28 combines with J gene TRBJ2-2, with D possibly being TRBD1 (5 bases). From germline, CDR1 is MDHEN and CDR2 SYDVKM. The V gene lost 6 bases and the J gene lost 7 bases, with 18 bases spanning the gap. The CDR3 runs 15 residues. The DNA of the CDR3 is TGTGCCAGCAGCCTTGGGGCAGGGCGGAACGGGGAGCTGTTTTTT. Its translation: CASSLGAGRNGELFF. The complete variable domain, with remaining parts taken from reference TRBV28 and TRBJ2-2, reads DVKVTQSSRYLVKRTGEKVFLECVQDMDHENMFWYRQDPGLGLRLIYFSYDVKMKEKGDIPEGYSVSREKKERFSLILESASTNQTSMYLCASSLGAGRNGELFFGEGSRLTVL.